The source of this T cell receptor (beta chain) is a study of identical twins. Broader study findings: Abundant cord blood beta clonotypes carried fewer insertions; memory repertoires showed none.

With regard to this clonotype: Its antigen is not identified.

From the 5' RACE reads, TCRdb called clonotypes with MiXCR, one entry per CDR3 protein. This table holds some 500,000 distinct CDR3 sequences, approximately 15% found once. This CDR3 comprises 12 residues. Germline CDR1 DFQATT, CDR2 SNEGSKA (reference sequence). V lost 6 bases, J lost 5 bases, and 14 bases lay in between. This sample also appeared in a second study, on yellow fever vaccine responses in identical twins.

The TCR originated in a woman aged 18-29 years in good health. This chain connects TRBV20-1 to TRBJ2-7, with D maybe TRBD2 (6 bases). Sequencing used CD4+ T cells sorted from blood. The CDR3 reads CSAPLWGDEQYF. CDR3 coding DNA: TGCAGTGCCCCCCTCTGGGGGGACGAGCAGTACTTC.